This entry lists 21 T cell receptor beta chains sequenced from one sample in a study of ipilimumab plus nivolumab after autologous stem cell transplantation. TCRdb keeps only in-frame clones here, not all; method: immunoSEQ multiplex PCR. The profile shows about 9,400 clones, roughly 73% of them singletons. Specimen: PBMCs, collected in a trial of ipilimumab plus nivolumab as post-transplant consolidation. These receptors originate from a female donor with multiple myeloma.

This clone has more than one count but fewer than ten. The chain employs TRBV5-6 and TRBJ1-1; no firm D call. The V end lost 5 bases, the J end lost 0 bases, and 2 bases lay between the germline ends. Germline assignment: CDR1 SGHDT and CDR2 YYEEEE. The CDR3 length is 11 residues. The CDR3: CASSMNTEAFF. CDR3 nucleotide sequence: TGTGCCAGCAGTATGAACACTGAAGCTTTCTTT.

The gene calls are TRBV27 and TRBJ2-5; D is possibly TRBD1 or TRBD2 (5 bases each). Germline assignment: CDR1 MNHEY and CDR2 SMNVEV (reference sequence). This CDR3 has 15 amino acids. V lost 4 bases, J lost 3 bases, and 15 bases lay in between. This CDR3 reads CASSSLGAVEETQYF. The DNA of the CDR3 is TGTGCCAGCAGTTCCCTCGGGGCAGTAGAAGAGACCCAGTACTTC.

This clone was counted between two and nine times. The chain carries TRBV10-3 and TRBJ2-7, with 8 bases aligning to TRBD1. The ends lost 2 bases at V and 3 bases at J; junction bases unmatched: 12. CDR3 size: 17 residues. The germline gives CDR1 ENHRY, CDR2 SYGVKD. CDR3 region: CAISETTVGTGFYEQYF. Written as DNA, the CDR3 is TGTGCCATCAGTGAGACGACCGTCGGGACAGGATTCTACGAGCAGTACTTC.

As to this clone: Other nucleotide sequences in the sample specify the same CDR3. The V gene is TRBV19, the J gene TRBJ2-7; D may be TRBD1 (6 bases). The length of the CDR3 is 17 residues. V was cut by 5 bases and J by 4 bases, with 24 bases left in between. CDR1 and CDR2 from the germline V gene are LNHDA and SQIVND (reference sequence). The CDR3, as DNA: TGTGCCAGTAGTTTGATCCCTCTCCCCGACAGGCGATACGAGCAGTACTTC. Protein sequence: CASSLIPLPDRRYEQYF.

The V gene is TRBV15, the J gene TRBJ2-5; D might be TRBD1 or TRBD2, each matching 6 bases. Deletions cut 0 bases from V and 4 bases from J, with 18 bases between. Germline V gives CDR1 LNHNV, CDR2 YYDKDF (reference sequence). This CDR3 comprises 17 residues. The CDR3 loop is CATSRDLPGARGETQYF. In DNA form, the CDR3 reads TGTGCCACCAGCAGAGATCTGCCGGGGGCAAGGGGAGAGACCCAGTACTTC.

This clone was detected only a few times. V usage is TRBV21-1 and J usage is TRBJ2-3; TRBD2, the table's D call, was not compared with the DNA. TRBV21-1 is a documented pseudogene. This CDR3 comprises 8 residues. CDR3 in DNA: TGTGCCAGCAGCTCCCGTCATTTT. Translating it yields CASSSRHF.

The rearrangement links TRBV2 to TRBJ2-7, with 10 bases matching TRBD1. V dropped 4 bases and J dropped 4; count of bases not matched to a gene: 10. Germline-derived CDR1 and CDR2 are SNHLY and FYNNEI. The CDR3 loop spans 16 amino acids. CDR3 in amino acids: CASSVFPTGQGYEQYF. CDR3 sequence (DNA): TGTGCCAGCAGTGTTTTCCCCACGGGACAGGGGTACGAGCAGTACTTC.

This chain links TRBV29-1 with TRBJ1-1, with D hard to call. Germline CDR1 SQVTM, CDR2 ANQGSEA. The CDR3 totals 8 residues. The V gene lost 1 base and the J gene lost 10 bases, with 1 base spanning the gap. The DNA of the CDR3 is TGCAGCGTTGAAGGAGCTTTCTTT. This translates into CSVEGAFF.

This rearrangement joins TRBV10-2 to TRBJ1-5; perhaps TRBD1 as D (6 bases). CDR3 size: 15 residues. From germline, CDR1 is WSHSY and CDR2 SAAADI. V was clipped by 7 bases and J by 0 bases, with 13 bases between them. CDR3 sequence: CASKLGGASNQPQHF. The CDR3 coding sequence is TGCGCCAGCAAACTTGGGGGGGCTAGCAATCAGCCCCAGCATTTT.

The chain links TRBV27 to TRBJ1-2; weak D call: TRBD1 (6 bases). The V and J ends lost 5 bases and 4 bases respectively, with 14 bases between them. Germline V gives CDR1 MNHEY, CDR2 SMNVEV (reference sequence). The CDR3 consists of 14 residues. The CDR3 spells CASSAQGPLYGYTF. CDR3 sequence (DNA): TGTGCCAGCAGTGCTCAGGGGCCCCTCTATGGCTACACCTTC.

V gene TRBV5-1 combines with J gene TRBJ2-5, with 8 bases lining up with TRBD2. The J call could be wrong; TRBJ2-7 is a better fit for the DNA end. Germline lookup yields CDR1 SGHRS and CDR2 YFSETQ. This CDR3 is built from 15 residues. Written as DNA, the CDR3 is TGCGCCAGCAGCCCCGGGGGGGCTAGTAGGGGCGAGCAGTACTTC. It codes for CASSPGGASRGEQYF.

The gene calls are TRBV7-3 and TRBJ2-7; 7 bases fit TRBD1. The V gene's germline CDR1 is SGHTA and CDR2 FQGTGA. The CDR3 consists of 14 residues. With V trimmed by 5 bases and J by 3 bases, 7 bases remained unmatched. CDR3 bases: TGTGCCAGCAGCCATCCGGGACAGCACTACGAGCAGTACTTC. Amino acid sequence: CASSHPGQHYEQYF.

The V call is TRBV7-9, the J call TRBJ2-3; TRBD2 might be the D (5 bases). Trimming cost V 5 bases and J 6 bases, with 21 bases left between them. Per the germline V gene, CDR1 is SEHNR and CDR2 is FQNEAQ (reference sequence). This CDR3 spans 16 amino acids. The CDR3 region is CASSPHTGGPWDTQYF. The CDR3 DNA reads TGTGCCAGCAGCCCCCACACTGGAGGTCCATGGGATACGCAGTATTTT. The variable domain in full, completed from reference TRBV7-9 and TRBJ2-3, reads DTGVSQNPRHKITKRGQNVTFRCDPISEHNRLYWYRQTLGQGPEFLTYFQNEAQLEKSRLLSDRFSAERPKGSFSTLEIQRTEQGDSAMYLCASSPHTGGPWDTQYFGPGTRLTVL.

This clone was observed a single time. The chain combines TRBV5-4 with TRBJ1-2, with 7 bases fitting TRBD1. The J segment lost 2 bases and the V segment lost 4 bases, leaving 14 bases of the junction unmatched. The V gene's germline CDR1 is SGHNT and CDR2 YYREEE (reference sequence). The CDR3 covers 17 residues. The CDR3 loop is CASSPYGAGTANYGYTF. For the CDR3, the DNA is TGTGCCAGCAGCCCTTATGGTGCGGGGACAGCAAACTATGGCTACACCTTC.

Sample share makes this clone hyperexpanded. This chain links TRBV11-3 with TRBJ2-2; 9 nucleotides agree with TRBD1. V lost 8 bases, J lost 3 bases, and 10 bases stayed unmatched. Germline V lookup: CDR1 SGHNT, CDR2 YENEEA. The CDR3 has 16 amino acids. CDR3 nucleotides: TGTGCCAGCGGCGGGAAGAGGACAGGGGACACCGGGGAGCTGTTTTTT. It yields the protein CASGGKRTGDTGELFF. The full variable domain, rest sourced from reference TRBV11-3 and TRBJ2-2, is EAGVVQSPRYKIIEKKQPVAFWCNPISGHNTLYWYLQNLGQGPELLIRYENEEAVDDSQLPKDRFSAERLKGVDSTLKIQPAELGDSAVYLCASGGKRTGDTGELFFGEGSRLTVL.

This clone has just a few counts. The V and J genes are TRBV6-5 and TRBJ1-5; possible D gene TRBD1, 5 bases. The CDR3 has 13 residues. CDR1 and CDR2 from the germline V gene are MNHEY and SVGAGI. The V end lost 4 bases, the J end lost 2 bases, and 6 bases lay between the germline ends. The CDR3 reads CASSLGRNQPQHF. CDR3 coding DNA: TGTGCCAGCAGTTTGGGGCGCAATCAGCCCCAGCATTTT.

The rearrangement links TRBV4-2 to TRBJ2-3; D call uncertain. Deletions cut 4 bases from V and 4 bases from J, with 9 bases between. This CDR3 has 13 amino acids. Germline V gene sequence: CDR1 LGHNA, CDR2 YNFKEQ. CDR3 DNA sequence: TGTGCCAGCAGCCCCCAGCTCTCAGATACGCAGTATTTT. Translating it yields CASSPQLSDTQYF.

The chain uses TRBV14 and TRBJ2-1, with unresolved D. Trimming removed 2 bases at V and 5 bases at J, with 19 bases between. There are 17 residues in the CDR3. Per the germline V gene, CDR1 is SGHDN and CDR2 is FVKESK. The CDR3 reads CASSQWPPSLLDNEQFF. Here the CDR3 DNA reads TGTGCCAGCAGCCAATGGCCGCCTTCCCTACTTGACAATGAGCAGTTCTTC.

The sample holds one count of this clone. The gene calls are TRBV30 and TRBJ2-2, with TRBD1 as a possible D gene (6 bases). CDR1 and CDR2 from the germline V gene are GTSNPN and SVGIG (reference sequence). There are 13 residues in the CDR3. With 5 bases removed from V and 8 bases from J, the gap between germline ends came to 15 bases. Here the CDR3 DNA reads TGTGCCTGGGGCCTGGACGGGACAGGGGAGCTGTTTTTT. As protein: CAWGLDGTGELFF.

This clone occurred once. Other nucleotide sequences in the sample specify the same CDR3. The chain is built from TRBV4-2 and TRBJ2-7; 8 nucleotides align to TRBD1. In germline, CDR1 is LGHNA, CDR2 YNFKEQ. The CDR3 has 14 amino acids. The V gene end was trimmed by 4 bases and the J gene end by 1 base; junction bases not matched to a gene: 3. The CDR3 sequence: CASSPQGVSYEQYF. The CDR3 nucleotides read TGTGCCAGCAGCCCACAGGGGGTTTCCTACGAGCAGTACTTC.

The CDR3 reads CASSLSGNLNTGELFF. As DNA, the CDR3 is TGCGCCAGCAGCTTGTCCGGGAATCTAAACACCGGGGAGCTGTTTTTT. The chain joins TRBV5-1 to TRBJ2-2, with D possibly matching TRBD2 (5 bases). CDR3 length: 16 residues. V was pared by 1 base and J by 2 bases, with 12 bases between. Per the germline V gene, CDR1 is SGHRS and CDR2 is YFSETQ.